This is a list of T cell receptor beta chains from one sample in a study of beta chain features in type 1 diabetes. Repertoires were generated with immunoSEQ multiplex PCR, while TCRdb's copy carries only in-frame clones and drops some. This sample has 310,000 or so clones, with 8% found just once. Sequenced material: central memory CD4+ T cells from blood. Source of these receptors: a young woman in good health. The CDR3 runs from the conserved cysteine through the conserved F or W. D genes are given only for firm matches. Expanded clones get a size class; other rows say once, few or many, or leave the size out.

cdr3_aa,cdr3_nt,j_call,d_call,v_call,clone_size
CASSSPTSVEQFF,TGTGCCAGCAGTTCCCCGACTAGCGTTGAGCAGTTCTTC,TRBJ2-1,TRBD2,TRBV28,few
CASSLAVQETQYF,TGTGCCAGCAGTCTGGCAGTACAAGAGACCCAGTACTTC,TRBJ2-5,NA,TRBV28,NA
CASSLRLATSFTGELFF,TGTGCCAGCAGCTTGCGACTCGCGACTAGTTTTACCGGGGAGCTGTTTTTT,TRBJ2-2,NA,TRBV7-8,NA
CASSKGEGPPDTQYF,TGTGCCAGCAGTAAGGGGGAGGGCCCGCCAGATACGCAGTATTTT,TRBJ2-3,NA,TRBV2,NA
CASSQDSGGSGNTIYF,TGCGCCAGCAGCCAAGACTCAGGGGGCTCTGGAAACACCATATATTTT,TRBJ1-3,TRBD1,TRBV4-1,few
CASSQKSRTASTDTQYF,TGTGCCAGCAGCCAGAAAAGCAGGACAGCAAGCACAGATACGCAGTATTTT,TRBJ2-3,NA,TRBV4-2,few
CASSFREGGRGTDTQYF,TGTGCCAGCAGCTTTCGAGAGGGCGGGAGAGGGACAGATACGCAGTATTTT,TRBJ2-3,TRBD2,TRBV7-2,many
CASSERTSGSFSYEQYF,TGTGCCAGCAGCGAAAGGACTAGCGGAAGCTTCTCCTACGAGCAGTACTTC,TRBJ2-7,TRBD2,TRBV6-1,NA
CASSVEQDQETQYF,TGTGCCAGCAGCGTAGAACAAGACCAAGAGACCCAGTACTTC,TRBJ2-5,NA,TRBV9,NA
CASSWVRARNGYTF,TGTGCCAGCAGTTGGGTTAGGGCCCGAAATGGCTACACCTTC,TRBJ1-2,NA,TRBV28,few
CASSQDRSTSRPQHF,TGCGCCAGCAGCCAAGATCGGAGTACATCAAGGCCCCAGCATTTT,TRBJ1-5,NA,TRBV4-3,NA
CASSPRGGRFETQYF,TGTGCCAGCAGCCCAAGGGGCGGGAGGTTTGAGACCCAGTACTTC,TRBJ2-5,TRBD2,TRBV7-3,few
CSVAGKYSYNEQFF,TGCAGCGTTGCTGGGAAGTACTCCTACAATGAGCAGTTCTTC,TRBJ2-1,NA,TRBV29-1,few
CASTGTLNQPQHF,TGTGCCAGTACGGGGACACTTAATCAGCCCCAGCATTTT,TRBJ1-5,NA,TRBV19,few
CASSGTIQTQYF,TGTGCCAGCAGTGGAACAATACAGACCCAGTACTTC,TRBJ2-5,NA,TRBV6-1,NA
CASSQKSSGRATTDTQYF,TGTGCCAGCAGCCAAAAAAGCAGCGGGCGGGCCACCACAGATACGCAGTATTTT,TRBJ2-3,NA,TRBV4-2,few
CASTSGGRASSYNEQFF,TGTGCCAGCACCTCCGGCGGGAGGGCCAGCTCCTACAATGAGCAGTTCTTC,TRBJ2-1,TRBD2,TRBV28,many
CASSLRVPGDTQYF,TGTGCCAGCAGCCTGAGGGTACCTGGAGATACGCAGTATTTT,TRBJ2-3,NA,TRBV5-6,NA
CSTEREQFF,TGCAGTACCGAACGCGAGCAGTTCTTC,TRBJ2-1,NA,TRBV20-1,NA
CASTPRRYGYTF,TGTGCCAGCACCCCAAGGCGGTACGGCTACACCTTC,TRBJ1-2,NA,TRBV6-1,NA
CASRRGGNQETQYF,TGTGCCAGCAGGAGGGGAGGGAACCAAGAGACCCAGTACTTC,TRBJ2-5,TRBD2,TRBV5-4,NA
CASSSPFSTDTQYF,TGTGCCAGCAGTTCCCCCTTTAGCACAGATACGCAGTATTTT,TRBJ2-3,NA,TRBV28,few
CASSRDSGANVLTF,TGTGCCAGCAGCAGAGATTCTGGGGCCAACGTCCTGACTTTC,TRBJ2-6,NA,TRBV7-2,few
CASSQGRINEKLFF,TGTGCCAGCAGCCAAGGACGGATTAATGAAAAACTGTTTTTT,TRBJ1-4,NA,TRBV7-8,NA
CAISRDRADTQYF,TGTGCCATCAGCCGAGACAGGGCAGATACGCAGTATTTT,TRBJ2-3,TRBD1,TRBV10-3,many
CASSQAGVLAGGPQETQYF,TGTGCCAGCAGCCAGGCGGGGGTACTAGCGGGAGGCCCCCAAGAGACCCAGTACTTC,TRBJ2-5,TRBD2,TRBV4-2,NA
CASRGAAPDTQYF,TGTGCCAGCAGGGGGGCAGCCCCAGATACGCAGTATTTT,TRBJ2-3,NA,TRBV7-2,few
CSVDLNTDTQYF,TGCAGCGTGGATTTAAACACAGATACGCAGTATTTT,TRBJ2-3,NA,TRBV29-1,NA
CASSQDGSSGRRHEQYF,TGCGCCAGCAGCCAAGACGGATCGAGCGGGAGGCGCCACGAGCAGTACTTC,TRBJ2-7,TRBD2,TRBV4-3,few
CASRTSPNGEKLFF,TGTGCCAGCAGGACAAGTCCCAATGGCGAAAAACTGTTTTTT,TRBJ1-4,NA,TRBV7-6,NA
CASSLPGLAGGPGEQFF,TGTGCCAGCAGCTTGCCGGGACTAGCGGGAGGGCCTGGTGAGCAGTTCTTC,TRBJ2-1,TRBD2,TRBV5-6,NA